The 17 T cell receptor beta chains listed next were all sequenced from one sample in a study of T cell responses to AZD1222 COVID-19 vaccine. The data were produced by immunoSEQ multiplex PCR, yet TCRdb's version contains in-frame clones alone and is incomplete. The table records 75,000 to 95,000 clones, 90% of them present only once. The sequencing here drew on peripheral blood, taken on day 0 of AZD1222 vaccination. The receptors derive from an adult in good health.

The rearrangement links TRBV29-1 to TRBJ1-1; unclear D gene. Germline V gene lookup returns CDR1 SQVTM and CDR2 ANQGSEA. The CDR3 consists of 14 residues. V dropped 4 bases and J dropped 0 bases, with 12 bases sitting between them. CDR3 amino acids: CSVAPPEMNTEAFF. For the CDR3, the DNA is TGCAGCGTTGCCCCCCCAGAAATGAACACTGAAGCTTTCTTT.

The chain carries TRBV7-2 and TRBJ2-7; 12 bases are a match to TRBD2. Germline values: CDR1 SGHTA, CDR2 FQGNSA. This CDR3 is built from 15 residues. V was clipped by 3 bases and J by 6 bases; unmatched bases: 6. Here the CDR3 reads CASSFAQLAGGEQYF. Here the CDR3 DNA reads TGTGCCAGCAGCTTCGCTCAACTAGCGGGAGGCGAGCAGTACTTC. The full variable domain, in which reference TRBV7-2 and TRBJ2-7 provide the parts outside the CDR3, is GAGVSQSPSNKVTEKGKDVELRCDPISGHTALYWYRQSLGQGLEFLIYFQGNSAPDKSGLPSDRFSAERTGGSVSTLTIQRTQQEDSAVYLCASSFAQLAGGEQYFGPGTRLTVT.

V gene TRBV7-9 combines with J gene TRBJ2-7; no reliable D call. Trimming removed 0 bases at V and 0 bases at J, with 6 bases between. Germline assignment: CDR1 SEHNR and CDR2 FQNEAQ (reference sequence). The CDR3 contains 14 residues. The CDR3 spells CASSLAVHSYEQYF. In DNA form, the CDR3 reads TGTGCCAGCAGCTTAGCTGTGCACTCCTACGAGCAGTACTTC.

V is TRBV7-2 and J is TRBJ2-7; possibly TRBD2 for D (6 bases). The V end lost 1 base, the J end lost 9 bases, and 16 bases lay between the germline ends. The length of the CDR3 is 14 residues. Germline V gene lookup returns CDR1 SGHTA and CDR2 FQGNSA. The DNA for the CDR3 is TGTGCCAGCAGCTTAGTCGGGACTTCCGGGGCGCAGTACTTC. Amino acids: CASSLVGTSGAQYF. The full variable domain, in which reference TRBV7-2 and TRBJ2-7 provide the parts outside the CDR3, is GAGVSQSPSNKVTEKGKDVELRCDPISGHTALYWYRQSLGQGLEFLIYFQGNSAPDKSGLPSDRFSAERTGGSVSTLTIQRTQQEDSAVYLCASSLVGTSGAQYFGPGTRLTVT.

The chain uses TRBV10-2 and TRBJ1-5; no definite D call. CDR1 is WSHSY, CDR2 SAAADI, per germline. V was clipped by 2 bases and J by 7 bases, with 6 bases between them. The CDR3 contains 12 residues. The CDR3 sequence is CASSEMRQPQHF. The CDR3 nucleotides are TGCGCCAGCAGTGAGATGAGGCAGCCCCAGCATTTT.

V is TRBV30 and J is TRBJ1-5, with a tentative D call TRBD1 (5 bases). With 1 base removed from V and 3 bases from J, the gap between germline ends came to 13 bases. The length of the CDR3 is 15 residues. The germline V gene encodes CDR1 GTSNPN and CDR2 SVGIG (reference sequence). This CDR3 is CAWSAGTALNQPQHF. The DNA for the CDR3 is TGTGCCTGGAGTGCCGGGACGGCCCTCAATCAGCCCCAGCATTTT.

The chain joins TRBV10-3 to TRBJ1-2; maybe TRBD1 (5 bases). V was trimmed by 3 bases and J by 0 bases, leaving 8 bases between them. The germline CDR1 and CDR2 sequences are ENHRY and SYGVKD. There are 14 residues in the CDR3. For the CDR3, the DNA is TGTGCCATCAGTGACCTGACAGCTAACTATGGCTACACCTTC. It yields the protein CAISDLTANYGYTF.

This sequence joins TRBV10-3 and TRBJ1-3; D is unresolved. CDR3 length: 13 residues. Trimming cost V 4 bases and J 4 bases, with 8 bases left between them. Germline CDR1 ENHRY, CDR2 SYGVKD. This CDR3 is CAISVGSGNTIYF. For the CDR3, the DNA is TGTGCCATCAGTGTAGGGTCCGGAAACACCATATATTTT.

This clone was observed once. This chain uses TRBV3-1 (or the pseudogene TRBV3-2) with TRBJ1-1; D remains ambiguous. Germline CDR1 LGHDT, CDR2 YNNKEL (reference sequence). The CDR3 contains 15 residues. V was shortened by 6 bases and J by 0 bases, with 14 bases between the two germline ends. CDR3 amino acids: CASSYFGEMNTEAFF. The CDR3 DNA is TGTGCCAGCAGTTACTTCGGAGAAATGAACACTGAAGCTTTCTTT.

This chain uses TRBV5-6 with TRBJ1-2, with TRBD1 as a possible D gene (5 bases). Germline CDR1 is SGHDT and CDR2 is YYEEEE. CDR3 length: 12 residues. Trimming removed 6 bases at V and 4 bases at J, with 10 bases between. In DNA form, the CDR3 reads TGTGCCAGCACCGACAGCCCCTATGGCTACACCTTC. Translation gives CASTDSPYGYTF. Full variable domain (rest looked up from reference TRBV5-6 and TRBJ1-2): DAGVTQSPTHLIKTRGQQVTLRCSPKSGHDTVSWYQQALGQGPQFIFQYYEEEERQRGNFPDRFSGHQFPNYSSELNVNALLLGDSALYLCASTDSPYGYTFGSGTRLTVV.

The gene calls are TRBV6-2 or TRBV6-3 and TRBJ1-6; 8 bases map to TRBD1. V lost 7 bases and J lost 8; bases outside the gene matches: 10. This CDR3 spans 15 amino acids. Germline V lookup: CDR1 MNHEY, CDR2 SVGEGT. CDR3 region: CASTPDRVWHSPLHF. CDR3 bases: TGTGCCAGCACCCCGGACAGGGTATGGCATTCACCCCTCCACTTT.

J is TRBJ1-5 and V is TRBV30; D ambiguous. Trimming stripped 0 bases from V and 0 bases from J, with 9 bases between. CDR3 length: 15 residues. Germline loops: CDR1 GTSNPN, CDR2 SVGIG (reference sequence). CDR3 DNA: TGTGCCTGGAGTGTTGAAGGAAATAGCAATCAGCCCCAGCATTTT. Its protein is CAWSVEGNSNQPQHF.

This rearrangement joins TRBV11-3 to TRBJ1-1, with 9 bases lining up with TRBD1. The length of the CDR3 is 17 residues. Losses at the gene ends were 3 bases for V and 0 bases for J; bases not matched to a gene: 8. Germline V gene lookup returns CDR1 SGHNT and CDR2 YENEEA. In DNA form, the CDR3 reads TGTGCCAGCAGCTTGGGGACAGGGAGGAAAATGAACACTGAAGCTTTCTTT. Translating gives CASSLGTGRKMNTEAFF.

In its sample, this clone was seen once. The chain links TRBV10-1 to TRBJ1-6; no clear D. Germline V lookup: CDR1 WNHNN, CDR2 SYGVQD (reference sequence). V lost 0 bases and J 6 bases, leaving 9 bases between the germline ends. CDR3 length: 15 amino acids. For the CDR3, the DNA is TGCGCCAGCAGTGAGTCGCGGCACCGTAATTCACCCCTCCACTTT. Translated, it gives CASSESRHRNSPLHF.

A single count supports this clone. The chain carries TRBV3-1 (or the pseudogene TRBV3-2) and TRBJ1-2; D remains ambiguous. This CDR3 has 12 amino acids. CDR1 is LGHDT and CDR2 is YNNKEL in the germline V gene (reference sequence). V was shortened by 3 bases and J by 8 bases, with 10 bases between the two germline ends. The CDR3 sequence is CASSHEGGGYTF. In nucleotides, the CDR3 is TGTGCCAGCAGCCACGAGGGAGGCGGCTACACCTTC.

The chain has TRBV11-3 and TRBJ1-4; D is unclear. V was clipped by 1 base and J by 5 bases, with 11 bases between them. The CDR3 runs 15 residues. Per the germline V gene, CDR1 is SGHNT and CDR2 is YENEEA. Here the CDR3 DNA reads TGTGCCAGCAGCTTAGCGGCAGCTCGGAATGAAAAACTGTTTTTT. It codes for CASSLAAARNEKLFF.

This CDR3 is CASSPDREGWQYF. The CDR3 nucleotides are TGCGCCAGCAGCCCGGACAGGGAAGGGTGGCAGTACTTC. This chain links TRBV5-1 with TRBJ2-7; 8 bases are a match to TRBD1. In germline, CDR1 is SGHRS, CDR2 YFSETQ. Trimming at V came to 4 bases and at J to 9 bases, leaving 9 bases not matched to a gene. The CDR3 is 13 residues long.